This T cell receptor beta chain was sequenced for a study of T cells in Graves' hyperthyroidism and ophthalmopathy. The CDR3 regions of TCR beta were amplified from RNA transcripts. First-round RT-PCR targeting the TCR CDR3 was performed with the HTBI primer set. TCRdb ran MiXCR on the multiplex PCR reads and lists one entry per CDR3 protein. The sample holds over 250,000 distinct CDR3 sequences, around 15% seen once. General observations from the study: Stable hyperthyroidism and ophthalmopathy were separated using 13 V-J signatures.

Exclusion of a patient resulted from uncontrolled infection, other autoimmune disease, pregnancy or lactation. The CDR3 loop spans 16 amino acids. CDR1 and CDR2 from the germline V gene are SGHKS and YYEKEE (reference sequence). V lost 4 bases and J lost 7; bases outside the gene matches: 9. This clonotype was found a few times. Its antigen is unknown. Sequenced sample: blood. The sequence was obtained from a woman aged 55 to 70 with Graves' ophthalmopathy. The chain joins TRBV5-5 to TRBJ1-6; 9 bases match TRBD1. The DNA for the CDR3 is TGTGCCAGCAGCCATAAAACAGGGGGCAGGAATTCACCCCTCCACTTT. Protein: CASSHKTGGRNSPLHF.